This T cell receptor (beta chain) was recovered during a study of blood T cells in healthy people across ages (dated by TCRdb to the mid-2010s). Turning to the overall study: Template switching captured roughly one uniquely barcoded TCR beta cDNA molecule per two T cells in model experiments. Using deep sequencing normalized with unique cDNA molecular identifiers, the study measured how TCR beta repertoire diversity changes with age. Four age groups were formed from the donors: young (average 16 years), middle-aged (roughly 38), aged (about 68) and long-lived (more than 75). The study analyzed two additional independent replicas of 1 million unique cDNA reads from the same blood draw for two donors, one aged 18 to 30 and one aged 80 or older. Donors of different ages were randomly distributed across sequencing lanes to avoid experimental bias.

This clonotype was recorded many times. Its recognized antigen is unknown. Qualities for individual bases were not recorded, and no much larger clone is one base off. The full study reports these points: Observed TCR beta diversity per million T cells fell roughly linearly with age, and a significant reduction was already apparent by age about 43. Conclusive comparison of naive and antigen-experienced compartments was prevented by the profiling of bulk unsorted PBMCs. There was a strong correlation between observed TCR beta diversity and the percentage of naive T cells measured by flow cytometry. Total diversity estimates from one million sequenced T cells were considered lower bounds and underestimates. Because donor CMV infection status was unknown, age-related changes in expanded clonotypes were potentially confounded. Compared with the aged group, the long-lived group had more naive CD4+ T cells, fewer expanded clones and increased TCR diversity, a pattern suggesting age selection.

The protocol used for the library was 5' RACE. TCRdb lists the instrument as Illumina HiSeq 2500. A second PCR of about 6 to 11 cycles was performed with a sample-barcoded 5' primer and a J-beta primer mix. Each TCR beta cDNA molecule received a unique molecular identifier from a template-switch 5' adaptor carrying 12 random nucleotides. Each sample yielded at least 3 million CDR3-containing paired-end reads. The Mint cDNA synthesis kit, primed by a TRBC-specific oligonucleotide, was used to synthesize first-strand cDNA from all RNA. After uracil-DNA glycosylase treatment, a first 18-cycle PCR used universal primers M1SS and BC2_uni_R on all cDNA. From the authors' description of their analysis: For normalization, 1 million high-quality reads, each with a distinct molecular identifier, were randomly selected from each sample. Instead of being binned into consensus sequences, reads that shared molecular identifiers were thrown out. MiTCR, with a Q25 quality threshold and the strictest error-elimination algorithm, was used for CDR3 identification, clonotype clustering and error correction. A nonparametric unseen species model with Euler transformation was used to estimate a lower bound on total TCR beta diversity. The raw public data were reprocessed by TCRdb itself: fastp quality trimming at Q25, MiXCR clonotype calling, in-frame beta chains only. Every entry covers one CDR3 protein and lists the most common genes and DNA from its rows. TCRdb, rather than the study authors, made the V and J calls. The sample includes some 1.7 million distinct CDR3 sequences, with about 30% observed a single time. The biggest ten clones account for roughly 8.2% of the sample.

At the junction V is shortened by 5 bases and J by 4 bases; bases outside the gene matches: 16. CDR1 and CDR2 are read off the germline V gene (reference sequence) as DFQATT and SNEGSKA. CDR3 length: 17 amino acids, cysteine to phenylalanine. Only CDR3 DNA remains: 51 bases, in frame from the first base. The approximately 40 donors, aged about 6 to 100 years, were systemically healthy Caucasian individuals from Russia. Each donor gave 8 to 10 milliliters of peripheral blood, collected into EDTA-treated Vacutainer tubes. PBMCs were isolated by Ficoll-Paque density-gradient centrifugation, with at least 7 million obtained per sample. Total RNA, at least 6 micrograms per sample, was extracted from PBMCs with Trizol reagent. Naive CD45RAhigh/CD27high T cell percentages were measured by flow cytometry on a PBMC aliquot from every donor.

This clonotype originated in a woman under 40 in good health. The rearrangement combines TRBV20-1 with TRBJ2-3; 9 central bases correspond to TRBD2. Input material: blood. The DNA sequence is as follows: TGCAGTGCTCCACCCAGGACTAGCGTTAGTTGGGCAGATACGCAGTATTTT. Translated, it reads CSAPPRTSVSWADTQYF.